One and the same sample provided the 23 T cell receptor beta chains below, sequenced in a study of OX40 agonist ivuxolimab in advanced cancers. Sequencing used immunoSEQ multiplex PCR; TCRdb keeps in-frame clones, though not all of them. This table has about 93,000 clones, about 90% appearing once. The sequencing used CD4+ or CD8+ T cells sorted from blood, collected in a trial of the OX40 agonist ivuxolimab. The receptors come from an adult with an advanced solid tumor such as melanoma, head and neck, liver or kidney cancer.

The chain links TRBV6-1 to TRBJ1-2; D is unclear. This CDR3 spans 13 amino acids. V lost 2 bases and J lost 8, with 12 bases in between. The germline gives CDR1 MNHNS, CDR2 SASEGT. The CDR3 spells CASSETGEGGYTF. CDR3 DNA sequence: TGTGCCAGCAGTGAAACTGGGGAAGGGGGCTACACCTTC.

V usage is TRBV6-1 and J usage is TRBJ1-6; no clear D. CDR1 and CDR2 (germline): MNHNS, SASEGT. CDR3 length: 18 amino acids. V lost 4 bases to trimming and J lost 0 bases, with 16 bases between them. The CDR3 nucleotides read TGTGCCAGCAGTGTTAGAGATTTGGAGGGCTCCTATAATTCACCCCTCCACTTT. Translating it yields CASSVRDLEGSYNSPLHF.

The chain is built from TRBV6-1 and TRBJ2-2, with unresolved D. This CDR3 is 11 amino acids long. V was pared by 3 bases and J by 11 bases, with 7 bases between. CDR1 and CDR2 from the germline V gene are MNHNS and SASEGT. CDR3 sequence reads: CASSEGRELFF. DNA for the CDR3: TGTGCCAGCAGTGAGGGCCGAGAGCTGTTTTTT.

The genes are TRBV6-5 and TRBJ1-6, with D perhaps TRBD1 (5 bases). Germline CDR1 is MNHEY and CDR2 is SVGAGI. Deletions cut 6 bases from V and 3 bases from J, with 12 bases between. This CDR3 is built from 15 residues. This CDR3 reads CASSPSGLYNSPLHF. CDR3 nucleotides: TGTGCCAGCAGCCCCTCGGGACTCTATAATTCACCCCTCCACTTT.

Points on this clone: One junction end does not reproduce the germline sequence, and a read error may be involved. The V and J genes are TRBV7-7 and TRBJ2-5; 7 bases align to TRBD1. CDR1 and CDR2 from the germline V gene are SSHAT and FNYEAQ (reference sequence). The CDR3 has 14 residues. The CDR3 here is CASSSNRGTETQYF. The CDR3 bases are TGTGCTAGCAGCTCAAACAGGGGAACGGAGACCCAGTACTTC.

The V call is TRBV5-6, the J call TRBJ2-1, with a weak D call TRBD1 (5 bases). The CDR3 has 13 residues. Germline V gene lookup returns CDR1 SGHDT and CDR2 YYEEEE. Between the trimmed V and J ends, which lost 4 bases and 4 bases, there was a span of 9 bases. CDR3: CASSRRTYNEQFF. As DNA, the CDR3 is TGTGCCAGCAGCCGCAGGACATACAATGAGCAGTTCTTC.

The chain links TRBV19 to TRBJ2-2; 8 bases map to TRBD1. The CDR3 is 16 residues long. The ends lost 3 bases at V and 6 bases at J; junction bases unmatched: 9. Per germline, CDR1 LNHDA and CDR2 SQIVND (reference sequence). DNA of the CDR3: TGTGCCAGTAGTATTGACAGGGGAAGGTTGTCCGGGGAGCTGTTTTTT. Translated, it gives CASSIDRGRLSGELFF.

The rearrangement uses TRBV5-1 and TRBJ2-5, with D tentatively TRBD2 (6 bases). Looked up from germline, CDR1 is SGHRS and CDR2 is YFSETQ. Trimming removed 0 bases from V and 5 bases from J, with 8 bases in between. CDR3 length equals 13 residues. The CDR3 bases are TGCGCCAGCAGCTTGGTGGAGGGGGAGACCCAGTACTTC. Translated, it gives CASSLVEGETQYF.

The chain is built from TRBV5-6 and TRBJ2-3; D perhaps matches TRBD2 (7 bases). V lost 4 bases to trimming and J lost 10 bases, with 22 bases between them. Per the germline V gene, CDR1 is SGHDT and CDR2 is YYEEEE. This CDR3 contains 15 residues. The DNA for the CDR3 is TGTGCCAGCAGCCCCTTGGGGGGGCGGGGGAGTGCGCAGTATTTT. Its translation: CASSPLGGRGSAQYF.

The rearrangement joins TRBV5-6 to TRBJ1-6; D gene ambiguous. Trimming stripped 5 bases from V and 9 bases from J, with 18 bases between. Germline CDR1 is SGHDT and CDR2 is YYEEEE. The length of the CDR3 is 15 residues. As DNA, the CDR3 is TGTGCCAGCAGTCCCTTGCAGGTGCGGTCTTCACCCCTCCACTTT. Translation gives CASSPLQVRSSPLHF.

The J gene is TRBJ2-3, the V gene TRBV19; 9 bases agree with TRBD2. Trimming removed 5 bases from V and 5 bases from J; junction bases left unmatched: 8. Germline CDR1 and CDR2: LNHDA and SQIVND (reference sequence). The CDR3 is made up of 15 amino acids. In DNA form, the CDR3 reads TGTGCCAGTAGTCTACCGGGACTAGCAGTAGATACGCAGTATTTT. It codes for CASSLPGLAVDTQYF. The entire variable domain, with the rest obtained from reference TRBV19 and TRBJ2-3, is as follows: DGGITQSPKYLFRKEGQNVTLSCEQNLNHDAMYWYRQDPGQGLRLIYYSQIVNDFQKGDIAEGYSVSREKKESFPLTVTSAQKNPTAFYLCASSLPGLAVDTQYFGPGTRLTVL.

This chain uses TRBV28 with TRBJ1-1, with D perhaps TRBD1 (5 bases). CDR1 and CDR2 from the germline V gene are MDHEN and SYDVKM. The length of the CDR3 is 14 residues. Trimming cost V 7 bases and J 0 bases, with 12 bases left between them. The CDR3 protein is CASTPGPLNTEAFF. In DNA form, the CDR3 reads TGTGCCAGCACCCCGGGGCCTCTGAACACTGAAGCTTTCTTT.

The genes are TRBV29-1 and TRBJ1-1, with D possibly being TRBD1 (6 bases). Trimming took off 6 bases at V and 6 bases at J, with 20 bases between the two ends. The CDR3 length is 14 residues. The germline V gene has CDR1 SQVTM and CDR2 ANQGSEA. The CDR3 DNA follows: TGCAGCGTCCTCCCCCGGGGGCCCATCCCTGAAGCTTTCTTT. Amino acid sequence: CSVLPRGPIPEAFF.

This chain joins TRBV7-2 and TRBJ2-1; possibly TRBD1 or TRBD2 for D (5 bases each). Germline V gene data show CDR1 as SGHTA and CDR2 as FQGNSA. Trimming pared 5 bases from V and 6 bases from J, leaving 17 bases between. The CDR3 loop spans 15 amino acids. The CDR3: CASSMTGTHLNEQFF. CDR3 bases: TGTGCCAGCAGCATGACCGGGACCCACCTCAATGAGCAGTTCTTC.

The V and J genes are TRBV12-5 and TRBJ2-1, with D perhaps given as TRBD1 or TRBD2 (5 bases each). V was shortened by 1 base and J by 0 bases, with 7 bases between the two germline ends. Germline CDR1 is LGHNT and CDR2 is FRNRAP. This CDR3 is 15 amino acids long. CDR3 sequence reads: CASGLGDHSYNEQFF. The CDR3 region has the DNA TGTGCTAGTGGTTTGGGGGACCACTCCTACAATGAGCAGTTCTTC.

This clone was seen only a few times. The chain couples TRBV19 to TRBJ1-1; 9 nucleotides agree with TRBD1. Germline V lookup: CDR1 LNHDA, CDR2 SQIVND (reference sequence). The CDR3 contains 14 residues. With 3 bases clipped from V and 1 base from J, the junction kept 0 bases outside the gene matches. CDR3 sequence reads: CASSMDRGNTEAFF. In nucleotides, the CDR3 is TGTGCCAGTAGTATGGACAGGGGGAACACTGAAGCTTTCTTT. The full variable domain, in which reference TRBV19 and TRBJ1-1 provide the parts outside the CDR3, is DGGITQSPKYLFRKEGQNVTLSCEQNLNHDAMYWYRQDPGQGLRLIYYSQIVNDFQKGDIAEGYSVSREKKESFPLTVTSAQKNPTAFYLCASSMDRGNTEAFFGQGTRLTVV.

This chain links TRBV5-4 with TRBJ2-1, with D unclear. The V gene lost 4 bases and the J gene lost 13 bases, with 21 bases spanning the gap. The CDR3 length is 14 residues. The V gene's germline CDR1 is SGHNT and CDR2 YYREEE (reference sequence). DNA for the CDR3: TGTGCCAGCAGCCCTCGATCGGTCTCGGCTCCTCAGTTCTTC. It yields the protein CASSPRSVSAPQFF. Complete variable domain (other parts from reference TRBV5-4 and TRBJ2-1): ETGVTQSPTHLIKTRGQQVTLRCSSQSGHNTVSWYQQALGQGPQFIFQYYREEENGRGNFPPRFSGLQFPNYSSELNVNALELDDSALYLCASSPRSVSAPQFFGPGTRLTVL.

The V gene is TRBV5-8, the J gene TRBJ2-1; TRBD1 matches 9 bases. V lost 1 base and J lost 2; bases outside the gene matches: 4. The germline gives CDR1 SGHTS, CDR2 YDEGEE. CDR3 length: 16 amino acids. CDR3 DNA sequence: TGTGCCAGCAGCTTGCCGGGACAGGGCACCTACAATGAGCAGTTCTTC. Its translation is CASSLPGQGTYNEQFF.

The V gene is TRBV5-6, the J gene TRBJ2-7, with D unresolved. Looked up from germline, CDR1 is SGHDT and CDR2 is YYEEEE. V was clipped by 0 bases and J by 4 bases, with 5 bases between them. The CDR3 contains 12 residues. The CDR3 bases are TGTGCCAGCAGCTTGGGGGCGTACGAGCAGTACTTC. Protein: CASSLGAYEQYF.

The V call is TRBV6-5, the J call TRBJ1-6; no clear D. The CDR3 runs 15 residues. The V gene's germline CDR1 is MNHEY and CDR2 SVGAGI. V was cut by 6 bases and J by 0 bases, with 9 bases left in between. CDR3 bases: TGTGCCAGCAGGACCCCGAGCTCCTATAATTCACCCCTCCACTTT. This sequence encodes CASRTPSSYNSPLHF.

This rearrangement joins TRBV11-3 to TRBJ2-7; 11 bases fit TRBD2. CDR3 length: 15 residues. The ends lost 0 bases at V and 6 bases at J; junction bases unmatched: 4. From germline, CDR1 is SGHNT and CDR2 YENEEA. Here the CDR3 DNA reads TGTGCCAGCAGCTTAGATCTAGCGGGAGGAGGCGAGCAGTACTTC. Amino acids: CASSLDLAGGGEQYF.

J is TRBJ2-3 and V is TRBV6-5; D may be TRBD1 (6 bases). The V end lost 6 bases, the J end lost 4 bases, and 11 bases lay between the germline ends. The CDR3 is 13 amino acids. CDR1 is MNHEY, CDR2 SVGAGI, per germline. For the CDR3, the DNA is TGTGCCAGCAGGCAACCAGGGGCAGATACGCAGTATTTT. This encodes CASRQPGADTQYF.

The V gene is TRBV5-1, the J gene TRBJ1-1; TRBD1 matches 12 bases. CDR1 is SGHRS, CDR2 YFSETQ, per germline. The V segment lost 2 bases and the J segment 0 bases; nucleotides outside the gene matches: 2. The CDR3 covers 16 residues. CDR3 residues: CASSFGTGGMNTEAFF. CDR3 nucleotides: TGCGCCAGCAGCTTCGGGACAGGGGGCATGAACACTGAAGCTTTCTTT.